This T cell receptor (beta chain) was identified in a study of shared clonotypes between healthy human individuals. CD8 cells classed as naive were CD45RO-negative and positively selected for CCR7, excluding terminally differentiated effector memory CD45RA+ cells. Study-wide points: Only blood was sampled, and tissue TCR repertoires likely differ from blood ones. Sharing of clonotypes among donors was expected to vary with sequencing depth. Larger estimated richness was generally recorded for naive subsets relative to memory subsets.

Repertoires were generated with immunoSEQ multiplex PCR, while TCRdb's copy carries only in-frame clones and drops some. The table has over 2 million clones, less than 95% seen once. The V and J ends lost 5 bases and 0 bases respectively, with 8 bases between them. Germline lookup yields CDR1 MNHEY and CDR2 SVGAGI. This CDR3 has 13 amino acids. Concerning this clone itself: What it binds is unknown.

The receptor was isolated from a man younger than 35 in good health. The chain combines TRBV6-5 with TRBJ2-7; D is ambiguous. Sequencing used naive CD8+ T cells sorted from blood. The CDR3 here is CASSLTTSYEQYF. For the CDR3, the DNA is TGTGCCAGCAGTCTAACCACCTCCTACGAGCAGTACTTC.